This T cell receptor (beta chain) was captured in a study of T cells in Graves' hyperthyroidism and ophthalmopathy. General observations from the study: A model of 13 V-J pairs discriminated ophthalmopathy from stable hyperthyroidism.

The germline V gene has CDR1 WSHSY and CDR2 SAAADI. V was shortened by 6 bases and J by 6 bases, with 13 bases between the two germline ends. The CDR3 has 13 amino acids. The TCR beta CDR3 regions underwent amplification using RNA transcripts as the source. The HTBI primer set was used in a first-round RT-PCR of the TCR CDR3. TCRdb fed the multiplex PCR reads into MiXCR, producing one record per CDR3 protein. This sample has 300,000 to 450,000 distinct CDR3 sequences, with about a sixth found just once. To note about this clonotype: Its cognate antigen is unknown.

The specimen sequenced was blood. The chain has TRBV10-2 and TRBJ2-3; D not certain. The clonotype originates from a woman aged 25 to 39 with Graves' hyperthyroidism that later progressed to Graves' ophthalmopathy. The CDR3 is CASSPLGGDTQYF. CDR3 nucleotide sequence: TGCGCCAGCAGCCCCTTAGGTGGGGATACGCAGTATTTT.